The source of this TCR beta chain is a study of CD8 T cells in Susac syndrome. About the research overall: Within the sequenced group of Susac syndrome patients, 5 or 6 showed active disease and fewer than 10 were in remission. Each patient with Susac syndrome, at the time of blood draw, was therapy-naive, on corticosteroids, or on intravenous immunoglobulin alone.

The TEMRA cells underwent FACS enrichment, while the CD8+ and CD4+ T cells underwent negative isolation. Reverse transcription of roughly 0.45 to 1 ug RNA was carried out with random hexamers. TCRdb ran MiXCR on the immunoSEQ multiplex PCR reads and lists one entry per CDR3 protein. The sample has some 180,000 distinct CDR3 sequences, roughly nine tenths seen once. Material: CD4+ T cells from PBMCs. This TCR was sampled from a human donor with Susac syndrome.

The CDR3 bases are TGTGCCAGCAGCCTTCAGAGGATTGGGCCCCAGCATTTT. It translates to CASSLQRIGPQHF. This rearrangement joins TRBV11-2 to TRBJ1-5; D gene unclear. Germline V lookup: CDR1 SGHAT, CDR2 FQNNGV. Trimming stripped 5 bases from V and 9 bases from J, with 14 bases between. The CDR3 has 13 residues.